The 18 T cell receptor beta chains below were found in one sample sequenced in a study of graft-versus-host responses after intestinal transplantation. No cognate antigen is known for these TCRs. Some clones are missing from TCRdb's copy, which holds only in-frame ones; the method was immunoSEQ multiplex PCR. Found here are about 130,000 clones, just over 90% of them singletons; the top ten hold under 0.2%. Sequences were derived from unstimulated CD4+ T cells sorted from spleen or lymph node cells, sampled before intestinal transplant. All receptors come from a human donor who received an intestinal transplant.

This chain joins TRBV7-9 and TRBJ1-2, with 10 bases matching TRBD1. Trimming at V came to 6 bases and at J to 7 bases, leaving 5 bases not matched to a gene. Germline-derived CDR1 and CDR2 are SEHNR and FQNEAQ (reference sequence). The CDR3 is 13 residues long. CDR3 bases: TGTGCCAGCAGTTTTAGGACAGGGGGTGGCTACACCTTC. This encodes CASSFRTGGGYTF.

DNA of the CDR3: TGTGCCAGCAGCTCCGACAGGGGGCATTACGAGCAGTACTTC. It specifies CASSSDRGHYEQYF. The rearrangement links TRBV5-4 to TRBJ2-7; 10 bases are shared with TRBD1. V lost 3 bases and J lost 4; bases outside the gene matches: 4. CDR1 is SGHNT and CDR2 is YYREEE in the germline V gene (reference sequence). The CDR3 runs 14 residues.

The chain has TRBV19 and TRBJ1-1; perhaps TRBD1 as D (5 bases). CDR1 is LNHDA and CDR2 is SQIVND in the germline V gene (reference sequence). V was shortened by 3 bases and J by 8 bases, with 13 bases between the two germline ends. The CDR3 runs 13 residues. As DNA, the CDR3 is TGTGCCAGTAGTATGGGGCCGCGGCCCGAAGCTTTCTTT. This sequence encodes CASSMGPRPEAFF.

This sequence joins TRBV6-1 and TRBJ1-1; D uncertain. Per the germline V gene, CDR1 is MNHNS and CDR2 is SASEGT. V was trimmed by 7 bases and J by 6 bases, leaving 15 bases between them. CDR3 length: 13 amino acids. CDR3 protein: CASTRGVFAEAFF. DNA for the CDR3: TGTGCCAGCACCCGAGGCGTATTCGCTGAAGCTTTCTTT.

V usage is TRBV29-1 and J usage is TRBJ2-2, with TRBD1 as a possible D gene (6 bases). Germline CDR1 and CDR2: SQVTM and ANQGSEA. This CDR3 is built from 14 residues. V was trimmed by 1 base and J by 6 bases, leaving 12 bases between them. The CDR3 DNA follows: TGCAGCGTTGAAGGACAGGAAGGGTCCGGGGAGCTGTTTTTT. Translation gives CSVEGQEGSGELFF.

For the CDR3, the DNA is TGTGCCATCATTACTAGTTCCAATGAGCAGTTCTTC. Translation: CAIITSSNEQFF. This chain connects TRBV10-3 to TRBJ2-1; possibly TRBD2 for D (5 bases). The CDR3 is made up of 12 amino acids. V lost 7 bases, J lost 6 bases, and 10 bases lay in between. Germline V gene data show CDR1 as ENHRY and CDR2 as SYGVKD.

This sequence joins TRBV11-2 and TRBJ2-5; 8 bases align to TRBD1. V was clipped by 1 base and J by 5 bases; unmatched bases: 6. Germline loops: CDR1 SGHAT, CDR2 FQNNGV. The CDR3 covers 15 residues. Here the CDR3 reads CASSLGGQVGETQYF. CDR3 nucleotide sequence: TGTGCCAGCAGCTTAGGGGGACAGGTTGGCGAGACCCAGTACTTC.

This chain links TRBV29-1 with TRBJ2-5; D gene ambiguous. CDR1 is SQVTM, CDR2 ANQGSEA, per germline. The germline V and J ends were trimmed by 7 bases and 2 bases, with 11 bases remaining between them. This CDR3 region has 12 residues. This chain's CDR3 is CSGGGPQETQYF. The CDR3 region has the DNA TGCAGCGGAGGCGGCCCTCAAGAGACCCAGTACTTC.

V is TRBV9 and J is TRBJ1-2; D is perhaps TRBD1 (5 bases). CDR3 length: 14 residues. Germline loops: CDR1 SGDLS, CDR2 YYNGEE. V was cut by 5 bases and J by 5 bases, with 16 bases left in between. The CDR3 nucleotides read TGTGCCAGCAGAGCCTCGACAGTAGAGTATGGCTACACCTTC. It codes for CASRASTVEYGYTF.

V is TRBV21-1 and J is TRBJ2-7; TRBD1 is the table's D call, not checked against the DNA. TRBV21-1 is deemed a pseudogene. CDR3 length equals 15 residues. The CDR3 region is CASSKWDRARWEQYF. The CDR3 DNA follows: TGTGCCAGCAGCAAATGGGACAGGGCACGGTGGGAGCAGTACTTC.

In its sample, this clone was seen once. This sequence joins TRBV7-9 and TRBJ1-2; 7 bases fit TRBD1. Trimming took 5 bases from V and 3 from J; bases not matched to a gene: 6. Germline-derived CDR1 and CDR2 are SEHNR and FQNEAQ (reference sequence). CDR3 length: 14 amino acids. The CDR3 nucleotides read TGTGCCAGCAGCCGACAGGGCAGGGACTATGGCTACACCTTC. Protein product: CASSRQGRDYGYTF.

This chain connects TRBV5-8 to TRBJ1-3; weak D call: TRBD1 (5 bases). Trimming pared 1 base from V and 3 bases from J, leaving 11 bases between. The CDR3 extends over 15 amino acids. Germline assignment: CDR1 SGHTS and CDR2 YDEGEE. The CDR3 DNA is TGTGCCAGCAGCTTGAGAGGGGTATTTGGAAACACCATATATTTT. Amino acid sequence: CASSLRGVFGNTIYF.

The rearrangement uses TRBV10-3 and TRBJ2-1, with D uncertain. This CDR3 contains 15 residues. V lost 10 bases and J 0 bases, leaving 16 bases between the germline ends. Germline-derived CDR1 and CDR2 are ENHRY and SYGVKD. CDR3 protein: CATRGVESSYNEQFF. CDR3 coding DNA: TGTGCCACCAGAGGCGTAGAAAGCTCCTACAATGAGCAGTTCTTC.

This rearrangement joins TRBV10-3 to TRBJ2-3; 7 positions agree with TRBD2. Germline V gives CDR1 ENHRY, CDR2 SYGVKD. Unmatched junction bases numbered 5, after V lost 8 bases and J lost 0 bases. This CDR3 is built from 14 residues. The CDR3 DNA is TGTGCCATCGGGCCAGCGGGGAGCACAGATACGCAGTATTTT. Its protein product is CAIGPAGSTDTQYF.

CDR3 sequence: CASSDRQGGGNTEAFF. CDR3 coding DNA: TGCGCCAGCAGTGACAGACAGGGAGGGGGGAACACTGAAGCTTTCTTT. The V call is TRBV10-2, the J call TRBJ1-1; 7 bases map to TRBD1. The CDR3 is 16 residues long. The germline V gene has CDR1 WSHSY and CDR2 SAAADI. The J segment lost 1 base and the V segment lost 3 bases, leaving 8 bases of the junction unmatched.

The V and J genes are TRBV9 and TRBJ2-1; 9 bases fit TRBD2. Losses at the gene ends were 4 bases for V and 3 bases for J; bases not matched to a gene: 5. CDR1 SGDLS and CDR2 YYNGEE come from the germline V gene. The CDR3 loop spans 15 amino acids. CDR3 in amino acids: CASSPQAGGYNEQFF. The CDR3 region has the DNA TGTGCCAGCAGCCCTCAAGCGGGGGGCTACAATGAGCAGTTCTTC.

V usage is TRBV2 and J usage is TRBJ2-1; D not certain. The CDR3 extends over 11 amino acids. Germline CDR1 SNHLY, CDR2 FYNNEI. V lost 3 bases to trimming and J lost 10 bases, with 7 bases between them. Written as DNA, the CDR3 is TGTGCCAGCAGTGACGGCTGGGAGCAGTTCTTC. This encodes CASSDGWEQFF.

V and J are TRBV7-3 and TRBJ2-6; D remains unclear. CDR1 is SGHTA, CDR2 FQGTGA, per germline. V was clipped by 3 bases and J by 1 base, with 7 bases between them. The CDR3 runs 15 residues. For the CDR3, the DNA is TGTGCCAGCAGCTTTGTGGGATCTGGGGCCAACGTCCTGACTTTC. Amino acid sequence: CASSFVGSGANVLTF.